The sequence of this T cell receptor (beta chain) was determined in a study of cytomegalovirus exposure and HLA in healthy donors. Germline V gene lookup returns CDR1 KGHSH and CDR2 LQKENI. J gave up 4 bases and V 3 bases, and 7 bases lay outside the gene matches. The CDR3 consists of 16 residues. The PCR contained 60 Vbeta and 13 Jbeta primers. The repertoire was sequenced with immunoSEQ multiplex PCR; TCRdb's copy has only in-frame clones and lacks some. The table includes about 180,000 clones, 76% detected once. The sequenced material came from PBMCs. The chain uses TRBV18 and TRBJ1-3; 9 bases align to TRBD1. This TCR derives from a man aged 18 to 29 in good health and CMV-seronegative. In DNA, the CDR3 is TGTGCCAGCTCACCTACCGGGACAGGGTACGGAAACACCATATATTTT. Protein: CASSPTGTGYGNTIYF.